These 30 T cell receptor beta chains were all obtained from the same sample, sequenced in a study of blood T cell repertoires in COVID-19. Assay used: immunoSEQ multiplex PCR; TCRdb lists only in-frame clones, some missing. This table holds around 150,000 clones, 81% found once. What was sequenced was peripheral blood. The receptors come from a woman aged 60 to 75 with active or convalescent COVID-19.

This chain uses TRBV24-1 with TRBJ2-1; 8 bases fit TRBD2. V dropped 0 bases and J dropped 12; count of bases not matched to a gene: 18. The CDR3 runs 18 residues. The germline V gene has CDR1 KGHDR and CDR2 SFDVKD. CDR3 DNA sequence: TGTGCCACCAGTGATTTGGGAATTAGCGGGAAAAAATATCGAGGGCAGTTCTTC. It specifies CATSDLGISGKKYRGQFF.

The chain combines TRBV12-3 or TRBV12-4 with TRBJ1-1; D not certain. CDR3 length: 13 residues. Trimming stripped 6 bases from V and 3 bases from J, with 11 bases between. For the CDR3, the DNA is TGTGCCAGCAGCTCAAGCCGGGACACTGAAGCTTTCTTT. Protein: CASSSSRDTEAFF.

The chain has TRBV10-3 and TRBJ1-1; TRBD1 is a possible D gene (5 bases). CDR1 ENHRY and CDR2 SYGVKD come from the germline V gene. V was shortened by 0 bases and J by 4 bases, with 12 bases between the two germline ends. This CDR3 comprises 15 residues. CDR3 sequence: CAISESRRGGTEAFF. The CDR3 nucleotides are TGTGCCATCAGTGAGTCGAGGAGGGGCGGCACTGAAGCTTTCTTT.

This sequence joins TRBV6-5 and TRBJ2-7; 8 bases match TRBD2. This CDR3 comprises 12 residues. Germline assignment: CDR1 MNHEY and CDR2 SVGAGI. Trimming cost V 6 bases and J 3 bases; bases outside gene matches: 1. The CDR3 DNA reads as TGTGCCAGCAGGGCGGGAGGCTACGAGCAGTACGTC. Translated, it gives CASRAGGYEQYV.

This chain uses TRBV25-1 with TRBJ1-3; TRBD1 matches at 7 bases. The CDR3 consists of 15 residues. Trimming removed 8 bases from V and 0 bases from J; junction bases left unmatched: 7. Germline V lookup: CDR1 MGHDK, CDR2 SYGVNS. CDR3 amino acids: CASRQTGTSGNTIYF. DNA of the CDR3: TGTGCCAGCCGACAGACAGGGACCTCTGGAAACACCATATATTTT.

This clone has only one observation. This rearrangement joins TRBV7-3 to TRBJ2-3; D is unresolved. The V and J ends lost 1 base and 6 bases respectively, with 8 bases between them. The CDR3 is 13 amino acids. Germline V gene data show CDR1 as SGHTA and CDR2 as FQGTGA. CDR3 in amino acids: CASSLNSADTQYF. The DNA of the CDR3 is TGTGCCAGCAGCTTAAATAGTGCGGATACGCAGTATTTT.

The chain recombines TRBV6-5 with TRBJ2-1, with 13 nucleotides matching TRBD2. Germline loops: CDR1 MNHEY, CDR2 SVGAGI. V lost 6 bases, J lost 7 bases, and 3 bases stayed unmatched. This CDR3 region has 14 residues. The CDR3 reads CASRTSGGANEQFF. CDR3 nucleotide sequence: TGTGCCAGCAGAACTAGCGGGGGGGCTAATGAGCAGTTCTTC.

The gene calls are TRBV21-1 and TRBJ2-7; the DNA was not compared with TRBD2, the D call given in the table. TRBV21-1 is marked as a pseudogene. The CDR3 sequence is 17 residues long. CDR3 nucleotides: TGTGCCAGCAGCAAAGCCGCTAGCGGGAGCCCTAAGGTCGAGCAGTACTTC. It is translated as CASSKAASGSPKVEQYF.

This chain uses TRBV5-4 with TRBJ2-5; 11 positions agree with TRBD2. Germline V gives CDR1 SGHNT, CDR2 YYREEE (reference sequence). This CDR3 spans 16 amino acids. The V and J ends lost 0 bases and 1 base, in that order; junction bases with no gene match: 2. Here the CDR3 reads CASSLGLAGIQETQYF. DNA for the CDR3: TGTGCCAGCAGCTTGGGACTAGCGGGGATCCAAGAGACCCAGTACTTC.

CDR3 amino acids: CASSLARGDYSYNEQFF. The CDR3, as DNA: TGTGCCAGCAGCTTAGCGCGGGGGGACTACTCCTACAATGAGCAGTTCTTC. This sequence joins TRBV7-8 and TRBJ2-1; TRBD2 matches 8 bases. V lost 0 bases and J lost 0; bases outside the gene matches: 4. The germline gives CDR1 SGHVS, CDR2 FQNEAQ. The CDR3 covers 17 residues.

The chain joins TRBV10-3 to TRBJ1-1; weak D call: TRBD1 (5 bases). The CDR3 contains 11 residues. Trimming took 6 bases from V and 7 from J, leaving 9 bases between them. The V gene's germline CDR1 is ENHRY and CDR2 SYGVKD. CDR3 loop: CAIRAQGEAFF. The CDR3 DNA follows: TGTGCCATCAGGGCCCAGGGTGAAGCTTTCTTT.

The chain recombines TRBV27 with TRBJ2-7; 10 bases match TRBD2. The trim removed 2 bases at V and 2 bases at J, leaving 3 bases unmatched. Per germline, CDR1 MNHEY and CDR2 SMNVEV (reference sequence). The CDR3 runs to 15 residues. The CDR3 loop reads CASSLGLAGAYEQYF. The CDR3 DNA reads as TGTGCCAGCAGTTTAGGGCTAGCGGGGGCCTACGAGCAGTACTTC.

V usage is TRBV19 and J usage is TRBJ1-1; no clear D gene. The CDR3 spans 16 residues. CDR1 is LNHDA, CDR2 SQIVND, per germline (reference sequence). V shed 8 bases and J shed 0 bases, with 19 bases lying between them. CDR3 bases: TGTGCCAGTGGCATAAACACAAATACTATGAACACTGAAGCTTTCTTT. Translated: CASGINTNTMNTEAFF.

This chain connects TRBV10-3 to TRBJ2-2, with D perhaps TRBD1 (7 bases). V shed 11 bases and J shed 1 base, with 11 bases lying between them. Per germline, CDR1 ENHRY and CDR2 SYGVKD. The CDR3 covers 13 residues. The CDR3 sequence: CAAGQRNTGELFF. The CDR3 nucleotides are TGTGCCGCGGGACAGAGGAACACCGGGGAGCTGTTTTTT.

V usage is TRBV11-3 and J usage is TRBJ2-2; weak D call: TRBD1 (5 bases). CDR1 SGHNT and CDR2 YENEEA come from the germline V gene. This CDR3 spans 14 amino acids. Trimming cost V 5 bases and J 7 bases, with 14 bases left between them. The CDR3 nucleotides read TGTGCCAGCAGCCCCCAGGGATGGGGCGGGGAGCTGTTTTTT. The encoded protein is CASSPQGWGGELFF.

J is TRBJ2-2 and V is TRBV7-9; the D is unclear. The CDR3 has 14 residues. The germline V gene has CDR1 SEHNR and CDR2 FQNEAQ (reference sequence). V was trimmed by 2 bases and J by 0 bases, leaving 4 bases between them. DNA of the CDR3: TGTGCCAGCAGCTTACAGGCGAACACCGGGGAGCTGTTTTTT. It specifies CASSLQANTGELFF.

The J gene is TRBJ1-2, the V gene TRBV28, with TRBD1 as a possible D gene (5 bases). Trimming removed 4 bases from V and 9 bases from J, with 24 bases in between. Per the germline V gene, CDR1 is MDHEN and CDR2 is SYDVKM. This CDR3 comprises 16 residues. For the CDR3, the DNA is TGTGCCAGCAGTTCCCTTATGGACATAGCCCCACTATGCTACACCTTC. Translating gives CASSSLMDIAPLCYTF.

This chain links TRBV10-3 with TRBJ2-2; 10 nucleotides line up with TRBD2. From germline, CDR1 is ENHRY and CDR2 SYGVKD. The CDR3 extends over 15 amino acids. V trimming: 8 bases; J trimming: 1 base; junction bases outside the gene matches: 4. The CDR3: CAIRWTSGNTGELFF. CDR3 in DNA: TGTGCCATCCGTTGGACTAGCGGGAACACCGGGGAGCTGTTTTTT.

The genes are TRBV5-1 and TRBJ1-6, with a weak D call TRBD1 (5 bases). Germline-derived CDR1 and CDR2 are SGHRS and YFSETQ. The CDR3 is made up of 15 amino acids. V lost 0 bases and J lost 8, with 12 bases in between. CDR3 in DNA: TGCGCCAGCAGCTTGGCCCAGGGTTTTTATTCACCCCTCCACTTT. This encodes CASSLAQGFYSPLHF. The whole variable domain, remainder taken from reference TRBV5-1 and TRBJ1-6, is KAGVTQTPRYLIKTRGQQVTLSCSPISGHRSVSWYQQTPGQGLQFLFEYFSETQRNKGNFPGRFSGRQFSNSRSEMNVSTLELGDSALYLCASSLAQGFYSPLHFGNGTRLTVT.

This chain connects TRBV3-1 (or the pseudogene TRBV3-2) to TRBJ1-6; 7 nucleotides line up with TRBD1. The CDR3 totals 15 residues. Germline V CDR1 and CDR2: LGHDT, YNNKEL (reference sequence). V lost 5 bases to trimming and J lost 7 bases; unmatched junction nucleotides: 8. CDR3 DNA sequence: TGTGCCAGCAGCGAAAATTACAGGGGAAATTCACCCCTCCACTTT. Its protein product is CASSENYRGNSPLHF.

The CDR3 region has the DNA TGTGCCAGCAGTGAGAAACCGGGACAGCCCGACAATGAGCAGTTCTTC. This codes for CASSEKPGQPDNEQFF. This chain connects TRBV27 to TRBJ2-1; TRBD1 agrees at 7 bases. After removal of 5 bases from V and 5 bases from J, the junction contained 12 bases not matched to a gene. This CDR3 has 16 amino acids. Per germline, CDR1 MNHEY and CDR2 SMNVEV (reference sequence).

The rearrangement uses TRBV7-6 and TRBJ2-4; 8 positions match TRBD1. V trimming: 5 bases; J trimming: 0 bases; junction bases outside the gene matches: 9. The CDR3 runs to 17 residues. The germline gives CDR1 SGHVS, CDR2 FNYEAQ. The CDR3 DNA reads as TGTGCCAGCAGCGCCGGGACAGGAAACCTAGCCAAAAACATTCAGTACTTC. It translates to CASSAGTGNLAKNIQYF.

The CDR3 sequence is CASMLTGEDYGYTF. CDR3 bases: TGTGCCAGCATGCTGACAGGGGAGGACTATGGCTACACCTTC. V and J are TRBV2 and TRBJ1-2, with TRBD1 identical over 8 bases. V dropped 7 bases and J dropped 3; count of bases not matched to a gene: 7. The CDR3 is made up of 14 amino acids. The germline V gene has CDR1 SNHLY and CDR2 FYNNEI.

In nucleotides, the CDR3 is TGTGCCAGCAGTGAACGGTTCGGACAGAAATTTTCACCCCTCCACTTT. This gives the protein CASSERFGQKFSPLHF. This chain uses TRBV6-1 with TRBJ1-6; TRBD1 is a possible D gene (6 bases). The V end was cut by 2 bases, the J end by 9 bases, with 17 bases between. Germline-derived CDR1 and CDR2 are MNHNS and SASEGT. The CDR3 totals 16 residues.

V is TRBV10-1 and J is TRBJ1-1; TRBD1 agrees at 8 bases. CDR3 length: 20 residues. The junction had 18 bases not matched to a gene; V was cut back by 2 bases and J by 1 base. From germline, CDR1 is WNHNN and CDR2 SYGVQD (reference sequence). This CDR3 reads CASSEPIWQGAWESNTEAFF. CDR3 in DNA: TGCGCCAGCAGTGAGCCGATATGGCAGGGGGCGTGGGAGTCGAACACTGAAGCTTTCTTT.

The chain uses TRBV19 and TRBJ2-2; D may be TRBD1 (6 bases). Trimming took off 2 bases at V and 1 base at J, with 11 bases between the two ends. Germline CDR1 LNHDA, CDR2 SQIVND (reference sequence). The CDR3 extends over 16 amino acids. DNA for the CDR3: TGTGCCAGTAGTATAAGGCAGGGGCAGAACACCGGGGAGCTGTTTTTT. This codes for CASSIRQGQNTGELFF.

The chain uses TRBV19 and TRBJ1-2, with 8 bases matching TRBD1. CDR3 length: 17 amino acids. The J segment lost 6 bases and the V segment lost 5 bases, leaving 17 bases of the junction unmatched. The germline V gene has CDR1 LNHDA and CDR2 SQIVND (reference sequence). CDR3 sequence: CASSPGAGGANLNGYTF. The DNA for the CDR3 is TGTGCCAGTAGTCCAGGAGCAGGGGGCGCAAACTTAAATGGCTACACCTTC.

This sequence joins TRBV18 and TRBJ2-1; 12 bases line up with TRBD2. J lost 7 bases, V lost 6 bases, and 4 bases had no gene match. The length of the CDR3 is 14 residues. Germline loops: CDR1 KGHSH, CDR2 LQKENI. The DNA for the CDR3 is TGTGCCAGCTCCGGGACTAGCGGGCGAAATGAGCAGTTCTTC. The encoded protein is CASSGTSGRNEQFF.

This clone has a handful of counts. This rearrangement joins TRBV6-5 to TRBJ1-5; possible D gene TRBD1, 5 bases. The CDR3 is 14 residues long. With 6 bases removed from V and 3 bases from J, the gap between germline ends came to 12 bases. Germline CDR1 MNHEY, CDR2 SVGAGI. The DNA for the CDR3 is TGTGCCAGCAGCTCCGACAGAGACAATCAGCCCCAGCATTTT. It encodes CASSSDRDNQPQHF.

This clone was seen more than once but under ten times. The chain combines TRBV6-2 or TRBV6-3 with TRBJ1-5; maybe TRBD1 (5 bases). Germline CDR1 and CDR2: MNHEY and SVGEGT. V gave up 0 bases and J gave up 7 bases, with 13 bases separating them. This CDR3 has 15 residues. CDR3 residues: CASSYSGQGSQPQHF. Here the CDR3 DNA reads TGTGCCAGCAGTTACTCTGGGCAGGGATCCCAGCCCCAGCATTTT.